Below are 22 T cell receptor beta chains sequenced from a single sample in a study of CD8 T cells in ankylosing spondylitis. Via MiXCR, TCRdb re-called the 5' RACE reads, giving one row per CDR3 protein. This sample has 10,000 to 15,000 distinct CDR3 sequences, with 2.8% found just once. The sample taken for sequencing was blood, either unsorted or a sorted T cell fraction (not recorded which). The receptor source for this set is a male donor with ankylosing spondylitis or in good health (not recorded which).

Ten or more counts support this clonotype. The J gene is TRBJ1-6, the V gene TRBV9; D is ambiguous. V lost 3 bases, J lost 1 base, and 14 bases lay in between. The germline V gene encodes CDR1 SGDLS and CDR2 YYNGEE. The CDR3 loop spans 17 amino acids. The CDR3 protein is CASSGPPGGSYNSPLHF. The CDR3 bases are TGTGCCAGCAGCGGACCCCCGGGAGGGTCCTATAATTCACCCCTCCACTTT.

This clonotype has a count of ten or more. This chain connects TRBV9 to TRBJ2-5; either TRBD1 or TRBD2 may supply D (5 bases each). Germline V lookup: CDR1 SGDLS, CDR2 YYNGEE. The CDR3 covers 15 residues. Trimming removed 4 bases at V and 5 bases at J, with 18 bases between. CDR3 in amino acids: CASSPAATWGETQYF. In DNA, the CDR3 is TGTGCCAGCAGCCCCGCGGCCACCTGGGGGGAGACCCAGTACTTC.

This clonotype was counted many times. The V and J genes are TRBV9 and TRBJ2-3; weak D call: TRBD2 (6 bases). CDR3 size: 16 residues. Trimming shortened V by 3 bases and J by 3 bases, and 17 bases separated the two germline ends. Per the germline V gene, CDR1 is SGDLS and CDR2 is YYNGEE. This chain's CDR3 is CASSALGGRGTDTQYF. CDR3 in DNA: TGTGCCAGCAGCGCCCTTGGGGGGAGAGGGACAGATACGCAGTATTTT.

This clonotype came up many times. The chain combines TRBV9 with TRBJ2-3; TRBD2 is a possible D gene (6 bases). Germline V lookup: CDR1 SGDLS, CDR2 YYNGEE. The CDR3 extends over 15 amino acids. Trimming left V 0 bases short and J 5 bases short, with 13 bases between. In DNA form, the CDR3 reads TGTGCCAGCAGCGTAGCTACATGGAGGGGAGATACGCAGTATTTT. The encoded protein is CASSVATWRGDTQYF.

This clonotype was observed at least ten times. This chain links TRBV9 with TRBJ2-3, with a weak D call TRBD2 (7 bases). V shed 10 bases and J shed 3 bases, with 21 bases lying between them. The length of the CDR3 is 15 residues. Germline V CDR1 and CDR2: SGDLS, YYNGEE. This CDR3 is CASSMGGGQTDTQYF. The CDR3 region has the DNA TGTGCCTCCTCCATGGGGGGGGGCCAGACAGATACGCAGTATTTT.

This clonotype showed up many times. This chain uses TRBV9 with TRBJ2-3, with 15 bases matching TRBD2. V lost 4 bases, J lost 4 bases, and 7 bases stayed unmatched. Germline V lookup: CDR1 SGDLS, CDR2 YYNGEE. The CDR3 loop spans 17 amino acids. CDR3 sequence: CASSPPGLAGGADTQYF. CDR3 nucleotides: TGTGCCAGCAGCCCTCCGGGACTAGCGGGGGGCGCAGATACGCAGTATTTT.

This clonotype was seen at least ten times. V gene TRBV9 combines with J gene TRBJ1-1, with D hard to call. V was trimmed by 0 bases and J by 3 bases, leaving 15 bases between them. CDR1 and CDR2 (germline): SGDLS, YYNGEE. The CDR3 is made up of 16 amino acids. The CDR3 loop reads CASSVGGTPPDTEAFF. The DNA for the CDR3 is TGTGCCAGCAGCGTAGGAGGAACCCCGCCGGACACTGAAGCTTTCTTT.

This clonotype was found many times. The chain's CDR3 is CASSVRPFTDTQYF. As DNA, the CDR3 is TGTGCCAGCAGCGTCAGGCCTTTCACAGATACGCAGTATTTT. The V gene is TRBV9, the J gene TRBJ2-3, with D uncertain. Between the trimmed V and J ends, which lost 2 bases and 2 bases, there was a span of 9 bases. This CDR3 region has 14 residues. Germline V gene data show CDR1 as SGDLS and CDR2 as YYNGEE.

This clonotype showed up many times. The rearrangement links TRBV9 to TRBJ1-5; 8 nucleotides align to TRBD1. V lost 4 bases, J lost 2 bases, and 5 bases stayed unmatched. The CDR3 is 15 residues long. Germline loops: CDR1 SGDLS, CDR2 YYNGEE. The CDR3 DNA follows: TGTGCCAGCAGCTCTTCGGGACAGGGCAATCAGCCCCAGCATTTT. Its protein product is CASSSSGQGNQPQHF.

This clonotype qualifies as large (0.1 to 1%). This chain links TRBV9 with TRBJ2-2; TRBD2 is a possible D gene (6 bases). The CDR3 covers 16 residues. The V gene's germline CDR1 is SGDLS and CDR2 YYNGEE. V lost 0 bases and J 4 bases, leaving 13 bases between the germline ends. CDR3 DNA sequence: TGTGCCAGCAGCGTAGAGAACCCGGGAGTCACCGGGGAGCTGTTTTTT. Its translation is CASSVENPGVTGELFF.

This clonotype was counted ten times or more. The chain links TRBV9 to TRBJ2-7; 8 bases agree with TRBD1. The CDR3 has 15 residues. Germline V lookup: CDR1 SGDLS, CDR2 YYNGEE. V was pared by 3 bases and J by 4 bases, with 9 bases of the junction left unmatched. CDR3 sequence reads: CASSAESGGSYEQYF. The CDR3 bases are TGTGCCAGCAGCGCAGAGTCAGGGGGCTCGTACGAGCAGTACTTC.

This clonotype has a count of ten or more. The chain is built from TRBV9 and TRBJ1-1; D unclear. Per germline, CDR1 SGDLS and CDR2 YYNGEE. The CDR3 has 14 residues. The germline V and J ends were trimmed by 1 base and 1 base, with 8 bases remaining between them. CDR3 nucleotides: TGTGCCAGCAGCGTAAATCTAGGGAACACTGAAGCTTTCTTT. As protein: CASSVNLGNTEAFF.

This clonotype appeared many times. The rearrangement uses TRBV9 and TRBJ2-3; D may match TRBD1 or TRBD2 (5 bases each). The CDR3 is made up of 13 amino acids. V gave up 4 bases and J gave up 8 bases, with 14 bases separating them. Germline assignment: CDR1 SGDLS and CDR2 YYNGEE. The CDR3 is CASSFGAQVTQYF. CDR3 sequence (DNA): TGTGCCAGCAGCTTCGGGGCCCAGGTTACGCAGTATTTT.

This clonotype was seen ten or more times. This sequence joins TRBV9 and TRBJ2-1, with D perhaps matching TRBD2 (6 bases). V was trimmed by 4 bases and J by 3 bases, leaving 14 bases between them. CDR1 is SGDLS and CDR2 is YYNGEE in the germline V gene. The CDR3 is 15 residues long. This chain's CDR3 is CASSRLGGGYNEQFF. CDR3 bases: TGTGCCAGCAGCAGGCTCGGGGGTGGCTACAATGAGCAGTTCTTC.

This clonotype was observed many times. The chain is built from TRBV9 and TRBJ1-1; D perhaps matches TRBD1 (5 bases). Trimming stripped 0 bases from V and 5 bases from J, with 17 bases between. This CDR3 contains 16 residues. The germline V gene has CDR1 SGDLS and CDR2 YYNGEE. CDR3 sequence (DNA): TGTGCCAGCAGCGTAGCATCAGGGCCATTGGAGACTGAAGCTTTCTTT. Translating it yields CASSVASGPLETEAFF.

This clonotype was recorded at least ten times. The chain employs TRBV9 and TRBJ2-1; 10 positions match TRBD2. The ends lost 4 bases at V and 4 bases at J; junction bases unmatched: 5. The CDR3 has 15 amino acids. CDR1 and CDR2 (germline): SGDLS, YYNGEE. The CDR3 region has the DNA TGTGCCAGCAGCTCTCGACTAGCGGGTTACAATGAGCAGTTCTTC. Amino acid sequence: CASSSRLAGYNEQFF.

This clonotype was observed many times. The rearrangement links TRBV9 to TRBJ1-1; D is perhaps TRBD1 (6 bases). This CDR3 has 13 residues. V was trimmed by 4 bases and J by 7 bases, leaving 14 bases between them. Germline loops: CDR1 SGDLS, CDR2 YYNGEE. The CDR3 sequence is CASSNQGGGEAFF. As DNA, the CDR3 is TGTGCCAGCAGCAATCAGGGAGGGGGTGAAGCTTTCTTT.

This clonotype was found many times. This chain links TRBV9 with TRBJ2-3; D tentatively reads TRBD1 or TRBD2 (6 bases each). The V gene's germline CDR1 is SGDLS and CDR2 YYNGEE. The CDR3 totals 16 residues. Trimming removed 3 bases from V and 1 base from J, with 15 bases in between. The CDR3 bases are TGTGCCAGCAGCGGGGTAATGGGGGGCCGCACAGATACGCAGTATTTT. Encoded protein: CASSGVMGGRTDTQYF.

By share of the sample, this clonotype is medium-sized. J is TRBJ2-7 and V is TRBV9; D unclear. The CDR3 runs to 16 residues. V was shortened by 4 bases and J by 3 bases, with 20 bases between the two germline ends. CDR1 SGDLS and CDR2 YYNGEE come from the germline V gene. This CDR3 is CASSPGSLGSLYEQYF. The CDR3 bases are TGTGCCAGCAGCCCCGGTAGCTTAGGTTCTCTCTACGAGCAGTACTTC.

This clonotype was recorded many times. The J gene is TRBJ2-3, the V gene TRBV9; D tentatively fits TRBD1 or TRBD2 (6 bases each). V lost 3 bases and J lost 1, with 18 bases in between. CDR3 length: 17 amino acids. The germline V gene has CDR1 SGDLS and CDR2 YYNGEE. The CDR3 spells CASSARGGPPGTDTQYF. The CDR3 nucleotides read TGTGCCAGCAGCGCCCGAGGGGGGCCCCCGGGCACAGATACGCAGTATTTT.

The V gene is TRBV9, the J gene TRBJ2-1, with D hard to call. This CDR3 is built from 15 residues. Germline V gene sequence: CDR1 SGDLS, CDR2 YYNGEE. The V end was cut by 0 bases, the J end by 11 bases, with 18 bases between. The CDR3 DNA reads TGTGCCAGCAGCGTAGTTAAGGATCCCTGGGGTCAGCAGTTCTTC. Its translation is CASSVVKDPWGQQFF.

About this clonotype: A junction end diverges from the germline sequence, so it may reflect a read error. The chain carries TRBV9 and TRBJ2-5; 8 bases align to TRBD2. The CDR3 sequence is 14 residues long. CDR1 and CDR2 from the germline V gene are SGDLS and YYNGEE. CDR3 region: CANSVLAGAETQYF. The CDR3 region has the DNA TGTGCCAACAGCGTTCTAGCGGGCGCTGAGACCCAGTACTTC.